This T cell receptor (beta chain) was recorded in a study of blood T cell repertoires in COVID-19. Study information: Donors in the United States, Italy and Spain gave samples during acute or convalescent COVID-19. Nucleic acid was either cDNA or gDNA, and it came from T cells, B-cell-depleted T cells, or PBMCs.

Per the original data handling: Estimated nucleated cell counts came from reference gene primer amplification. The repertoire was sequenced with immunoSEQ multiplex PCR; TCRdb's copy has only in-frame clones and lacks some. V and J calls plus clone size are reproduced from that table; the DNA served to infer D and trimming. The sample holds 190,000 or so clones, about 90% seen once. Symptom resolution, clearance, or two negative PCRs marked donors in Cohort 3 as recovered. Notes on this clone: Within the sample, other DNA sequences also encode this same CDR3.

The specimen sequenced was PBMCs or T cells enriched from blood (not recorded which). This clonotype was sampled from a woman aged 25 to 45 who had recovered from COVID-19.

The CDR3 DNA reads TGTGCCTGGAGTGTCCAGATTAACTATGGCTACACCTTC. It specifies CAWSVQINYGYTF. The V gene is TRBV30, the J gene TRBJ1-2; D unclear. The CDR3 consists of 13 residues. Trimming stripped 0 bases from V and 1 base from J, with 6 bases between. From germline, CDR1 is GTSNPN and CDR2 SVGIG (reference sequence).